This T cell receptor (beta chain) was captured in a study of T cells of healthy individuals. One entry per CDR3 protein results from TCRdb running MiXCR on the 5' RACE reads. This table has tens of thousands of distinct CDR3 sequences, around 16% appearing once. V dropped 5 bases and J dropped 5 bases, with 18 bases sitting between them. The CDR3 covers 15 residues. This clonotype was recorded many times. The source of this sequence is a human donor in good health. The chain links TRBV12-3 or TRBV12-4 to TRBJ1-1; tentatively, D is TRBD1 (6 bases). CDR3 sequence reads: CASSLDRSKGTEAFF. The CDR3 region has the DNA TGTGCCAGCAGTCTTGACAGGTCCAAGGGGACTGAAGCTTTCTTT.